A selection of T cell receptor beta chains follows, all from one sample in a study of blood T cell repertoires in COVID-19. The repertoire was sequenced with immunoSEQ multiplex PCR; TCRdb's copy has only in-frame clones and lacks some. The sample shows about 130,000 clones, roughly nine tenths of them seen only once. Material: peripheral blood. These receptors were collected from a man in his sixties with COVID-19, enrolled during active disease. The CDR3 runs from the conserved cysteine through the conserved F or W. The D gene is left open where the match is weak. A row's size may be missing; if present it is once, few, many or a size class.

d_call	v_call	j_call	clone_size	cdr3_nt	cdr3_aa
TRBD2	TRBV18	TRBJ2-7	.	TGTGCCAGCTCACCAGTGACTAGCGCCCCCTACGAGCAGTACTTC	CASSPVTSAPYEQYF
TRBD1	TRBV7-7	TRBJ1-1	once	TGTGCTAGCAGCGCGGACAGGGACACTGAAGCTTTCTTT	CASSADRDTEAFF
TRBD2	TRBV10-3	TRBJ2-3	.	TGTGCCATCAGTCCCGGGACTAGCGGGACAGATACGCAGTATTTT	CAISPGTSGTDTQYF
.	TRBV3-1/TRBV3-2	TRBJ2-7	.	TGTGCCAGCAGCCAAGGGACTTTCTCCTACGAGCAGTACTTC	CASSQGTFSYEQYF
TRBD2	TRBV5-1	TRBJ2-1	few	TGCGCCAGCAGCTTGGTGACTAGCGGGGGCAATGAGCAGTTCTTC	CASSLVTSGGNEQFF
.	TRBV6-2/TRBV6-3	TRBJ2-7	.	TGTGCCAGCAGCGGAGCTGGCGAGCAGTACTTC	CASSGAGEQYF
.	TRBV14	TRBJ1-4	few	TGTGCCAGCAGCCAATCGGGGACTAATGAAAAACTGTTTTTT	CASSQSGTNEKLFF
.	TRBV12-3/TRBV12-4	TRBJ1-2	.	TGTGCCAGCAGTTCTGGCAGGGTGGGTGGCTACACCTTC	CASSSGRVGGYTF
TRBD1	TRBV3-1/TRBV3-2	TRBJ1-6	.	TGTGCCAGCAGCCCACGACAGGGAAGAAATTCACCCCTCCACTTT	CASSPRQGRNSPLHF
.	TRBV19	TRBJ1-2	.	TGTGCCAGTAGTATGAAAAAGGGTCAGGGTGAGATTCGGCATGGCTACACCTTC	CASSMKKGQGEIRHGYTF
.	TRBV5-1	TRBJ2-5	.	TGCGCCAGCAGCCTCAACGGGATCCAAGAGACCCAGTACTTC	CASSLNGIQETQYF
.	TRBV27	TRBJ1-2	once	TGTGCCAGCAGTGGCAGCGTCCTCTATGGCTACACCTTC	CASSGSVLYGYTF
.	TRBV15	TRBJ2-7	.	TGTGCCACCAGCAGCCGGGCCTCGGGGTACGAGCAGTACTTC	CATSSRASGYEQYF
TRBD1	TRBV3-1/TRBV3-2	TRBJ2-1	once	TGTGCCAGCAGCCATTGGGACAGGGGTGAGCAGTTCTTC	CASSHWDRGEQFF
.	TRBV28	TRBJ2-2	.	TGTGCCAGCAGTTCCCCTCTCACCGGGGAGCTGTTTTTT	CASSSPLTGELFF
.	TRBV7-3	TRBJ2-7	once	TGTGCCAACCGGGGTAGCGACTCCTACGAGCAGTACTTC	CANRGSDSYEQYF
.	TRBV11-3	TRBJ1-3	.	TGTGCCAGCAGCCCGGAGGGAAGGAACACCATATATTTT	CASSPEGRNTIYF
.	TRBV9	TRBJ1-3	once	TGTGCCAGCAGCGCCAGGGATGGAAACACCATATATTTT	CASSARDGNTIYF
TRBD1	TRBV7-2	TRBJ1-4	.	TGTGCCAGCAGCTTGGGGGAGACAGGGTTGGAAAAACTGTTTTTT	CASSLGETGLEKLFF
.	TRBV5-1	TRBJ2-7	.	TGCGCCAGCAGCGGGGACTCGTACGAGCAGTACTTC	CASSGDSYEQYF
TRBD1	TRBV12-5	TRBJ2-5	.	TGTGCTAGTGGTTTGGTGACAGGGGGCAGCGAGACCCAGTACTTC	CASGLVTGGSETQYF
TRBD1	TRBV3-1/TRBV3-2	TRBJ1-4	.	TGTGCCAGCAGCCCCGGGACAGGTCCGTCCGAGGGGAGAAAACTGTTTTTT	CASSPGTGPSEGRKLFF
.	TRBV5-5	TRBJ2-7	.	TGTGCCAGCAGCTGGACAGTAAGCTACGAGCAGTACTTC	CASSWTVSYEQYF
.	TRBV7-2	TRBJ2-5	few	TGTGCCAGCAGCTTAGACCGGGAGACCCAGTACTTC	CASSLDRETQYF
TRBD2	TRBV5-1	TRBJ2-7	.	TGCGCCAGCAGCTTGGATGGGACTAGCGGGAGCAACGAGCAGTACTTC	CASSLDGTSGSNEQYF
.	TRBV19	TRBJ1-4	.	TGTGCCACCCTAGAGACAGGCTATAATGAAAAACTGTTTTTT	CATLETGYNEKLFF
TRBD2	TRBV6-1	TRBJ2-7	.	TGTGCCAGCAGTGCCCCCGGGGGGGGCAGGGAGGGTTCCTACGAGCAGTACTTC	CASSAPGGGREGSYEQYF
.	TRBV18	TRBJ2-7	.	TGTGCCAGCTCACCGGGAGACTACGAGCAGTACTTC	CASSPGDYEQYF
.	TRBV5-5	TRBJ2-1	.	TGTGCCAGCAGTATCGTGGGCCTTATCCATGAGCAGTTCTTC	CASSIVGLIHEQFF
.	TRBV7-2	TRBJ1-1	.	TGTGCCAGCAGCTTAGCAGGGGCCGGTGAAGCTTTCTTT	CASSLAGAGEAFF
TRBD2	TRBV5-1	TRBJ2-3	.	TGCGCCAGCAGCTTGGCGGGAGGGCCCGCAGATACGCAGTATTTT	CASSLAGGPADTQYF
TRBD1	TRBV3-1/TRBV3-2	TRBJ1-5	.	TGTGCCAGCAGCCGGGGGACAGGGAATCAGCCCCAGCATTTT	CASSRGTGNQPQHF
TRBD2	TRBV7-2	TRBJ2-1	.	TGTGCCAGCAGCTTGGTGACTAGCGGGAACTCCTACAATGAGCAGTTCTTC	CASSLVTSGNSYNEQFF
TRBD1	TRBV6-5	TRBJ2-7	.	TGTGCCAGCAGGCATAGAATGGGACAGTTCTACGAGCAGTACTTC	CASRHRMGQFYEQYF
.	TRBV6-1	TRBJ1-4	.	TGTGCCAGCAGTGAAGCCCTCGTGTCTGAAAAACTGTTTTTT	CASSEALVSEKLFF
TRBD2	TRBV24-1	TRBJ2-1	.	TGTGCCACCAGTGTCCCCACTGCGGGAGGGCCTACAGAGGCCTACAATGAGCAGTTCTTC	CATSVPTAGGPTEAYNEQFF
.	TRBV7-2	TRBJ1-6	few	TGTGCCAGCGGTAGACAGGAGATCAATTCACCCCTCCACTTT	CASGRQEINSPLHF
.	TRBV19	TRBJ2-3	.	TGTGCCAGTAGTATAACGCAGGATACGCAGTATTTT	CASSITQDTQYF
TRBD1	TRBV28	TRBJ1-3	.	TGTGCCAGCAGTTTACTACAGGGGGCGGTTGGAAACACCATATATTTT	CASSLLQGAVGNTIYF